This T cell receptor (beta chain) was sequenced in a study of Graves' ophthalmopathy and Graves' hyperthyroidism (dated 2018 in TCRdb). Regarding the complete study: Peripheral blood was collected at initial diagnosis, before any treatment. TCR beta repertoire signatures were used to distinguish Graves' ophthalmopathy from Graves' hyperthyroidism and to predict progression to ophthalmopathy. In total, some 140 blood samples were TCR-sequenced: 40 to 45 ophthalmopathy, roughly 80 hyperthyroidism and some 17 hyperthyroidism-to-ophthalmopathy patients. A discovery set of 100 patients (43 ophthalmopathy, under 65 stable hyperthyroidism) was enrolled to explore V-J signatures distinguishing ophthalmopathy from hyperthyroidism. The independent validation cohort included some 19 hyperthyroidism patients plus 17 patients who later progressed from hyperthyroidism to ophthalmopathy. In roughly 6 hyperthyroidism patients, the T-cell repertoire of thyroid tissue was compared with the T-cell repertoire of blood. Once sampling was done, hyperthyroidism patients were given methimazole at a starting dose of 30 mg daily, while ophthalmopathy patients were given high-dose intravenous methylprednisolone. The approximately 98 discovery patients were randomly divided into training and test sets at a 7:3 ratio.

Broad study findings and their caveats: In cross-validation, the 13-signature model distinguished ophthalmopathy from stable hyperthyroidism with approximately 90% sensitivity and around 81% specificity, while in the test set the corresponding values were approximately 80% and 75%. Most expanded thyroid clonotypes with frequency above 0.001 were also detected in blood, suggesting blood repertoires may reflect the thyroid immune response. In validation, the model predicted ophthalmopathy progression with over 60% sensitivity and around 72% specificity; some 13 predicted patients were CT-confirmed with GO in a median of approximately 6.5 months. Sample size was not predetermined statistically, and investigators were not blinded to group allocation.

The ophthalmopathy patients had moderately to severely active disease, with a Clinical Activity Score of 3 or higher, a NOSPECS grade of 4 or higher, and a disease duration of less than 3 months. Patients with other autoimmune diseases, uncontrolled infections, pregnancy or lactation were excluded. Clinical symptoms, serum thyroxine, TRAb, thyroid ultrasound and orbital computed tomography were used for diagnosis. PBMCs were isolated from approximately 10 ml of fresh peripheral blood by Ficoll-Paque density gradient centrifugation. Total RNA was extracted using Trizol reagent, and RNA quality was checked on an Agilent 2100 Bioanalyzer. This clonotype was picked up many times. Its target antigen remains unknown. No clone much larger than this one lies a single base away; base qualities are absent. V loses 2 bases, J loses 2 bases, and the germline ends lie 15 bases apart. CDR1 and CDR2, per the germline V gene (reference sequence), are LNHDA and SQIVND. CDR3 length: 16 amino acids, cysteine to phenylalanine. The only DNA kept is the CDR3, 48 bases in frame from the first base.

TCR beta CDR3 regions were amplified from RNA transcripts for repertoire sequencing. HTBI primers and the Qiagen OneStep RT-PCR kit were used in a first-round RT-PCR, which was followed by a second-round multiplex PCR, size selection and purification. Libraries were sequenced paired-end with 100 bp reads on an Illumina HiSeq2000. On the study's bioinformatics: SOAPnuke was used to process the reads, removing any read that contained adapters or uncalled bases, had a mean Phred below 15, or lacked an exact match to the constant primer or identifier. COPE v1.2.5 was used to merge the high-quality paired reads. Each unique nucleotide sequence was defined as a clonotype, and clonotypes were aligned to IMGT TRB V, D and J references with MiTCR v1.1. Only V-J combinations with frequency above 0.0001 were analysed, covering 99% to 99.2% of repertoires. A TCR clonal expansion and chaos score per V-J combination was defined as the ratio of F50 clonal expansion to chaos observed in the TCRdist matrix. Welch's t-statistics and random forest were used to reduce the features to roughly 14 V-J combinations, which were then used as input to a naive Bayes classifier. Thyroid-blood repertoire similarity was quantified with the Morisita-Horn index. TCRdb reanalyzed the raw reads on its own, using fastp at Q25 for trimming and MiXCR for clone calling, and kept in-frame beta chains. Records with the same CDR3 protein are collapsed into one entry carrying the most frequent genes and DNA. TCRdb, rather than the study authors, made the V and J calls. The sample table contains nearly 400,000 distinct CDR3 sequences; only one count was recorded for around 18% of them. About 1.4% of the sample comes from the top ten.

Recombination linked TRBV19 to TRBJ1-1; TRBD1 might be the D gene, on 5 matching bases. The sequence was obtained from a woman aged 18-29 years with Graves' ophthalmopathy. Donor details come from another sample of the same person, matched by shared clones. Sequences were obtained from peripheral blood. The sequence in DNA is TGTGCCAGTAGTATAAATGGACAAGCCGGCAACACTGAAGCTTTCTTT. This encodes CASSINGQAGNTEAFF.